The following is a T cell receptor (beta chain) sequence with its context. The antigen is unknown. These data originate in a study of vaccination effects on CD4 cells after COVID-19. General study results and limits: Clonal contraction was marked in infection- and vaccine-induced clones late after vaccination.

Antigen-specific CD4+ T cells expanded by the ViraFEST assay with viral peptide pools were then sequenced. Upon completion of roughly ten days in culture, CD4+ T cells were isolated. Neither prior SARS-CoV-2 infection nor positive nucleocapsid antibodies were present in the vaccine recipients. The data were produced by immunoSEQ multiplex PCR, yet TCRdb's version contains in-frame clones alone and is incomplete. The repertoire holds around 28,000 clones, with around 72% as singletons. Looked up from germline, CDR1 is SNHLY and CDR2 is FYNNEI. V lost 2 bases, J lost 6 bases, and 10 bases lay in between. The CDR3 covers 13 residues.

This chain links TRBV2 with TRBJ1-2, with a tentative D call TRBD1 (5 bases). The sequence was obtained from a human donor who received a COVID-19 vaccine. The material was CD4+ T cells from PBMCs cultured with SARS-CoV-2 spike peptides, obtained before COVID-19 vaccination. CDR3 DNA sequence: TGTGCCAGCAGTGAAAGGACACTGGATGGCTACACCTTC. Amino acid sequence: CASSERTLDGYTF.